The 25 T cell receptor beta chains reported below all come from one sample, sequenced in a study of T cell responses to AZD1222 COVID-19 vaccine. The repertoire was sequenced with immunoSEQ multiplex PCR; TCRdb's copy has only in-frame clones and lacks some. In the table there are 150,000 to 200,000 clones, 92% of which are singletons. The sample was peripheral blood, taken 28 days after the second AZD1222 dose. The receptor set was obtained from an adult who received the AZD1222 COVID-19 vaccine.

The chain couples TRBV3-1 (or the pseudogene TRBV3-2) to TRBJ2-3; 9 bases align to TRBD1. V dropped 4 bases and J dropped 5; count of bases not matched to a gene: 7. The CDR3 runs to 15 residues. Germline lookup yields CDR1 LGHDT and CDR2 YNNKEL (reference sequence). The CDR3 coding sequence is TGTGCCAGCAGCCCACAGGGGGCGCTTAGAGATACGCAGTATTTT. It specifies CASSPQGALRDTQYF.

The rearrangement uses TRBV3-1 (or the pseudogene TRBV3-2) and TRBJ2-7; 7 nucleotides agree with TRBD1. Germline lookup yields CDR1 LGHDT and CDR2 YNNKEL (reference sequence). This CDR3 contains 17 residues. V trimming: 0 bases; J trimming: 2 bases; junction bases outside the gene matches: 10. CDR3 nucleotide sequence: TGTGCCAGCAGCCAAGATAGGTCGGGACAGTACACCTACGAGCAGTACTTC. Amino acids: CASSQDRSGQYTYEQYF.

The genes are TRBV2 and TRBJ1-5; D perhaps matches TRBD1 (6 bases). Germline V lookup: CDR1 SNHLY, CDR2 FYNNEI. Trimming removed 5 bases at V and 0 bases at J, with 20 bases between. This CDR3 contains 18 residues. The CDR3 reads CASSSGHPMRYSNQPQHF. DNA of the CDR3: TGTGCCAGCAGTTCGGGACACCCGATGAGATATAGCAATCAGCCCCAGCATTTT.

This chain uses TRBV9 with TRBJ2-7, with D tentatively TRBD1 (5 bases). CDR1 and CDR2 from the germline V gene are SGDLS and YYNGEE. The ends were cut back, 0 bases at V and 2 bases at J, with 9 bases in the middle. CDR3 length: 14 residues. The CDR3 loop reads CASSVGQIPYEQYF. CDR3 nucleotide sequence: TGTGCCAGCAGCGTAGGACAGATTCCCTACGAGCAGTACTTC. Variable domain in full (rest from reference TRBV9 and TRBJ2-7): DSGVTQTPKHLITATGQRVTLRCSPRSGDLSVYWYQQSLDQGLQFLIQYYNGEERAKGNILERFSAQQFPDLHSELNLSSLELGDSALYFCASSVGQIPYEQYFGPGTRLTVT.

This clone was counted once. The chain has TRBV3-1 (or the pseudogene TRBV3-2) and TRBJ1-6; D ambiguous. Germline CDR1 and CDR2: LGHDT and YNNKEL (reference sequence). This CDR3 has 15 residues. V lost 0 bases, J lost 6 bases, and 9 bases lay in between. CDR3 nucleotides: TGTGCCAGCAGCCAAGAAGCGGAGGGTAATTCACCCCTCCACTTT. Its protein product is CASSQEAEGNSPLHF.

The chain has TRBV5-6 and TRBJ1-4, with D hard to call. Germline V gives CDR1 SGHDT, CDR2 YYEEEE. V lost 0 bases, J lost 8 bases, and 8 bases lay in between. There are 13 residues in the CDR3. CDR3 amino acids: CASSLGHNEKLFF. The CDR3 DNA reads TGTGCCAGCAGCTTGGGCCATAACGAAAAACTGTTTTTT. The variable domain in full, with the rest retrieved from reference TRBV5-6 and TRBJ1-4, is DAGVTQSPTHLIKTRGQQVTLRCSPKSGHDTVSWYQQALGQGPQFIFQYYEEEERQRGNFPDRFSGHQFPNYSSELNVNALLLGDSALYLCASSLGHNEKLFFGSGTQLSVL.

The chain uses TRBV11-2 and TRBJ2-1; TRBD1 matches at 9 bases. Per the germline V gene, CDR1 is SGHAT and CDR2 is FQNNGV. The CDR3 covers 15 residues. The trim removed 0 bases at V and 6 bases at J, leaving 3 bases unmatched. CDR3 amino acids: CASSLESDRGNEQFF. CDR3 nucleotides: TGTGCCAGCAGCTTAGAATCGGACAGGGGCAATGAGCAGTTCTTC.

This chain uses TRBV9 with TRBJ2-6, with D possibly matching TRBD1 (5 bases). Looked up from germline, CDR1 is SGDLS and CDR2 is YYNGEE. V was trimmed by 1 base and J by 4 bases, leaving 12 bases between them. This CDR3 comprises 16 residues. The DNA of the CDR3 is TGTGCCAGCAGCGTAACCAGGGTGTCAGGGGCCAACGTCCTGACTTTC. Its translation is CASSVTRVSGANVLTF. Filled out from reference TRBV9 and TRBJ2-6, the complete variable domain reads DSGVTQTPKHLITATGQRVTLRCSPRSGDLSVYWYQQSLDQGLQFLIQYYNGEERAKGNILERFSAQQFPDLHSELNLSSLELGDSALYFCASSVTRVSGANVLTFGAGSRLTVL.

This chain uses TRBV6-5 with TRBJ2-4, with 7 bases identical to TRBD2. This CDR3 region has 14 residues. CDR1 MNHEY and CDR2 SVGAGI come from the germline V gene. J lost 0 bases, V lost 6 bases, and 2 bases had no gene match. The CDR3 region is CASSGRPAKNIQYF. The CDR3 DNA follows: TGTGCCAGCAGCGGGAGGCCAGCCAAAAACATTCAGTACTTC.

The chain recombines TRBV11-2 with TRBJ2-7; D is undetermined. Germline CDR1 reads SGHAT; CDR2 reads FQNNGV. Trimming removed 1 base from V and 0 bases from J, with 13 bases in between. This CDR3 region has 16 residues. CDR3 region: CASSLGLGRPSYEQYF. The DNA of the CDR3 is TGTGCCAGCAGCTTAGGCCTCGGCAGACCCTCCTACGAGCAGTACTTC.

This clone showed up just a few times. The chain couples TRBV5-1 to TRBJ1-1; unclear D gene. Germline values: CDR1 SGHRS, CDR2 YFSETQ. Trimming removed 1 base from V and 3 bases from J, with 13 bases in between. The length of the CDR3 is 15 residues. CDR3 residues: CASSLFLSGDTEAFF. DNA of the CDR3: TGCGCCAGCAGCTTGTTCTTGTCCGGGGACACTGAAGCTTTCTTT.

This chain uses TRBV18 with TRBJ2-6; D unclear. There are 14 residues in the CDR3. Germline CDR1 is KGHSH and CDR2 is LQKENI. Trimming took 3 bases from V and 0 from J, leaving 3 bases between them. The CDR3 coding sequence is TGTGCCAGCTCACCTGCCTCTGGGGCCAACGTCCTGACTTTC. It encodes CASSPASGANVLTF.

The CDR3 DNA sequence: TGTGCCAGCAGTTTACAAGGACGGTCTAATGAAAAACTGTTTTTT. Its translation: CASSLQGRSNEKLFF. The V call is TRBV27, the J call TRBJ1-4; D is ambiguous. CDR3 size: 15 residues. The germline CDR1 and CDR2 sequences are MNHEY and SMNVEV (reference sequence). V lost 2 bases to trimming and J lost 3 bases, with 10 bases between them.

This chain connects TRBV5-1 to TRBJ1-6; D is uncertain. The ends were cut back, 1 base at V and 7 bases at J, with 12 bases in the middle. In germline, CDR1 is SGHRS, CDR2 YFSETQ. The CDR3 loop spans 15 amino acids. CDR3 sequence: CASSLNDARNSPLHF. The CDR3 DNA is TGCGCCAGCAGCTTGAATGACGCCCGGAATTCACCCCTCCACTTT.

This clone was detected once. The chain has TRBV19 and TRBJ2-2, with TRBD2 as a possible D gene (6 bases). Trimming shortened V by 8 bases and J by 3 bases, and 10 bases separated the two germline ends. The CDR3 totals 13 residues. Germline V gene sequence: CDR1 LNHDA, CDR2 SQIVND (reference sequence). The CDR3 loop reads CASGGRYTGELFF. The CDR3 DNA is TGTGCCAGTGGAGGGCGGTACACCGGGGAGCTGTTTTTT.

The V call is TRBV19, the J call TRBJ1-2; 10 nucleotides line up with TRBD1. The CDR3 loop spans 15 amino acids. J lost 0 bases, V lost 10 bases, and 8 bases had no gene match. Germline loops: CDR1 LNHDA, CDR2 SQIVND (reference sequence). This chain's CDR3 is CATRDRGLSNYGYTF. The CDR3 DNA follows: TGTGCCACCCGGGACAGGGGACTCTCTAACTATGGCTACACCTTC.

This chain links TRBV11-2 with TRBJ2-7, with no clear D. Germline V gene sequence: CDR1 SGHAT, CDR2 FQNNGV. The V and J ends lost 5 bases and 0 bases respectively, with 17 bases between them. This CDR3 region has 16 residues. CDR3 amino acids: CASSPDFIYSSYEQYF. The CDR3, as DNA: TGTGCCAGCAGCCCCGATTTTATCTACAGCTCCTACGAGCAGTACTTC.

This chain connects TRBV4-2 to TRBJ1-1; D remains ambiguous. The CDR3 spans 18 residues. Per the germline V gene, CDR1 is LGHNA and CDR2 is YNFKEQ. The germline V and J ends were trimmed by 1 base and 0 bases, with 18 bases remaining between them. The CDR3 protein is CASSQGLRAYLMNTEAFF. DNA of the CDR3: TGTGCCAGCAGCCAAGGATTGAGGGCCTACTTGATGAACACTGAAGCTTTCTTT.

Note on this clone: This CDR3 is also generated by other DNA sequences in the sample. V usage is TRBV20-1 and J usage is TRBJ2-7; D gene unclear. Germline loops: CDR1 DFQATT, CDR2 SNEGSKA (reference sequence). V dropped 3 bases and J dropped 4 bases, with 4 bases sitting between them. This CDR3 region has 10 residues. This CDR3 reads CSARGYEQYF. The CDR3 bases are TGCAGTGCTAGGGGGTACGAGCAGTACTTC.

The chain employs TRBV5-4 and TRBJ1-1, with D unclear. Trimming cost V 0 bases and J 1 base, with 4 bases left between them. The CDR3 is made up of 13 amino acids. CDR1 is SGHNT, CDR2 YYREEE, per germline (reference sequence). CDR3 sequence (DNA): TGTGCCAGCAGCTTGGAGGGGAACACTGAAGCTTTCTTT. It translates to CASSLEGNTEAFF.

V gene TRBV5-1 combines with J gene TRBJ1-1, with TRBD1 as a possible D gene (5 bases). The CDR3 has 15 residues. Germline V gene sequence: CDR1 SGHRS, CDR2 YFSETQ. With 1 base removed from V and 5 bases from J, the gap between germline ends came to 15 bases. The CDR3 here is CASSLLGTGGTEAFF. CDR3 DNA sequence: TGCGCCAGCAGCTTGCTGGGGACGGGGGGTACTGAAGCTTTCTTT.

This chain uses TRBV4-1 with TRBJ2-2; D unclear. There are 16 residues in the CDR3. V lost 2 bases to trimming and J lost 0 bases, with 10 bases between them. Germline V CDR1 and CDR2: MGHRA, YSYEKL. The CDR3 protein is CASSQRAGANTGELFF. Here the CDR3 DNA reads TGCGCCAGCAGCCAACGGGCAGGAGCGAACACCGGGGAGCTGTTTTTT.

The CDR3 DNA reads TGCGCCAGCAGTTTTGCCTATGGCTACACCTTC. Its translation: CASSFAYGYTF. V and J are TRBV10-2 and TRBJ1-2; unclear D gene. Germline CDR1 and CDR2: WSHSY and SAAADI. The ends were cut back, 5 bases at V and 4 bases at J, with 5 bases in the middle. The CDR3 spans 11 residues.

This clone has more than one count but fewer than ten. The chain uses TRBV14 and TRBJ1-4; D is unresolved. Deletions cut 4 bases from V and 4 bases from J, with 7 bases between. From germline, CDR1 is SGHDN and CDR2 FVKESK. The CDR3 sequence is 13 residues long. The CDR3 nucleotides read TGTGCCAGCAGCCGGGCCCTTAATGAAAAACTGTTTTTT. Translating it yields CASSRALNEKLFF.

As for this clone: The sample has other DNA sequences that encode this CDR3 too. This rearrangement joins TRBV19 to TRBJ1-2, with a weak D call TRBD1 (6 bases). V lost 1 base, J lost 7 bases, and 10 bases lay in between. The CDR3 is made up of 13 amino acids. Per the germline V gene, CDR1 is LNHDA and CDR2 is SQIVND (reference sequence). The CDR3 DNA sequence: TGTGCCAGTAGTATAGGGACAGTGCCTGGCTACACCTTC. It is translated as CASSIGTVPGYTF. Full variable domain (outside the CDR3, taken from reference TRBV19 and TRBJ1-2): DGGITQSPKYLFRKEGQNVTLSCEQNLNHDAMYWYRQDPGQGLRLIYYSQIVNDFQKGDIAEGYSVSREKKESFPLTVTSAQKNPTAFYLCASSIGTVPGYTFGSGTRLTVV.